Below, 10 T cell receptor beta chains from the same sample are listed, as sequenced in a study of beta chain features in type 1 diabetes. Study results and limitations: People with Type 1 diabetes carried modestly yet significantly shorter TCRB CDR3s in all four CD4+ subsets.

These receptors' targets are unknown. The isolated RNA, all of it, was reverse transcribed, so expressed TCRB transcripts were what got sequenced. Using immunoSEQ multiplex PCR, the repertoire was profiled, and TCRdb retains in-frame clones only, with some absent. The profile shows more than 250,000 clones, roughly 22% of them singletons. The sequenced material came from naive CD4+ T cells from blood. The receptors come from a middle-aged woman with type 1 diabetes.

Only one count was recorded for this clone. CDR3 sequence: CASSFLGAGRSYNEQFF. CDR3 coding DNA: TGTGCCAGCAGCTTTCTGGGGGCAGGCCGCTCCTACAATGAGCAGTTCTTC. The chain is built from TRBV9 and TRBJ2-1; D may be TRBD1 (6 bases). Looked up from germline, CDR1 is SGDLS and CDR2 is YYNGEE. The CDR3 has 17 residues. Trimming took off 4 bases at V and 0 bases at J, with 17 bases between the two ends. The whole variable domain, remainder taken from reference TRBV9 and TRBJ2-1, is DSGVTQTPKHLITATGQRVTLRCSPRSGDLSVYWYQQSLDQGLQFLIQYYNGEERAKGNILERFSAQQFPDLHSELNLSSLELGDSALYFCASSFLGAGRSYNEQFFGPGTRLTVL.

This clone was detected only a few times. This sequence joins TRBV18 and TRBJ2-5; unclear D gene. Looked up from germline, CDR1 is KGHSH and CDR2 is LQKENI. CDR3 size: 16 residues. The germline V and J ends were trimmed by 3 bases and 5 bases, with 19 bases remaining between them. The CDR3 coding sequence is TGTGCCAGCTCACCGAATAGCCCCAAGATAATGGAGACCCAGTACTTC. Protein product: CASSPNSPKIMETQYF. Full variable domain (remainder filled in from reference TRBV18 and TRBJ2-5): NAGVMQNPRHLVRRRGQEARLRCSPMKGHSHVYWYRQLPEEGLKFMVYLQKENIIDESGMPKERFSAEFPKEGPSILRIQQVVRGDSAAYFCASSPNSPKIMETQYFGPGTRLLVL.

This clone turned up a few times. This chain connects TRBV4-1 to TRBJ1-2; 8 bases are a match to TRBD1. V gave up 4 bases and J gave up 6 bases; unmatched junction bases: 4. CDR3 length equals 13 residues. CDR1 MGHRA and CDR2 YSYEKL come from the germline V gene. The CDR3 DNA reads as TGCGCCAGCAGCCGACTGGGACAGGATGGCTACACCTTC. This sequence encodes CASSRLGQDGYTF.

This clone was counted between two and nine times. As DNA, the CDR3 is TGTGCCTGGAGCCGACAGGGTGGCGAGCAGTACTTC. Protein sequence: CAWSRQGGEQYF. V gene TRBV30 combines with J gene TRBJ2-7; 7 bases align to TRBD1. CDR3 length equals 12 residues. Germline values: CDR1 GTSNPN, CDR2 SVGIG (reference sequence). The V and J ends lost 3 bases and 6 bases, in that order; junction bases with no gene match: 5. Complete variable domain (other parts from reference TRBV30 and TRBJ2-7): SQTIHQWPATLVQPVGSPLSLECTVEGTSNPNLYWYRQAAGRGLQLLFYSVGIGQISSEVPQNLSASRPQDRQFILSSKKLLLSDSGFYLCAWSRQGGEQYFGPGTRLTVT.

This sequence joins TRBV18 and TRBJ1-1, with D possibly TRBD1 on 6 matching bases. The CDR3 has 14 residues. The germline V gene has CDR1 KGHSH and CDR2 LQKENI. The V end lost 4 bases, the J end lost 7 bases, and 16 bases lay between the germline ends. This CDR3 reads CASSRQDDSVEAFF. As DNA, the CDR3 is TGTGCCAGCTCACGACAGGACGACAGCGTTGAAGCTTTCTTT.

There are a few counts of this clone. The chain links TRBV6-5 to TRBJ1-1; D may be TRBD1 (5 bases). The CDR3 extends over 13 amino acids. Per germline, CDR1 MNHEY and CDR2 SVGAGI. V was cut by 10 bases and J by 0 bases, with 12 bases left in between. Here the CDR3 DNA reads TGTGCCACCGGGGGGGGAATGAACACTGAAGCTTTCTTT. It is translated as CATGGGMNTEAFF.

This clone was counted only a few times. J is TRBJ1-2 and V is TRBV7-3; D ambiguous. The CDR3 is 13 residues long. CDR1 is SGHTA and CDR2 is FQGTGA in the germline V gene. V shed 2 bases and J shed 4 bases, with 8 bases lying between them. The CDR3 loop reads CASSLEPGYGYTF. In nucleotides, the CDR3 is TGTGCCAGCAGCTTAGAGCCCGGCTATGGCTACACCTTC.

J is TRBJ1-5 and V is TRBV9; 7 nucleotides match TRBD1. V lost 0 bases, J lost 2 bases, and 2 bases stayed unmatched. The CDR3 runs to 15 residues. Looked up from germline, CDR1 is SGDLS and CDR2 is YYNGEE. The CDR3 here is CASSVDGQGNQPQHF. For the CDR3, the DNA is TGTGCCAGCAGCGTAGACGGACAGGGCAATCAGCCCCAGCATTTT.

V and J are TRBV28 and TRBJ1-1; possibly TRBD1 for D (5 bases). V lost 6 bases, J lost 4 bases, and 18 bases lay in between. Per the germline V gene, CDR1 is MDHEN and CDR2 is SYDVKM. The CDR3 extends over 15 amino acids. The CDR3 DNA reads TGTGCCAGCAGACAAATCCAGGGCCCCGTCACTGAAGCTTTCTTT. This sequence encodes CASRQIQGPVTEAFF.

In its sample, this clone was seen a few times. In DNA, the CDR3 is TGTGCCAGCAGCGGGCAGAACAATCAGCCCCAGCATTTT. Protein product: CASSGQNNQPQHF. V and J are TRBV7-2 and TRBJ1-5; D call uncertain. The CDR3 length is 13 residues. Between the trimmed V and J ends, which lost 5 bases and 3 bases, there was a span of 8 bases. Germline assignment: CDR1 SGHTA and CDR2 FQGNSA.